This section outlines one TCR beta chain sequence together with its context. It may be a read error: a sequence one base away is much more abundant. TCRbeta libraries were built with three rounds of nested PCR, modified from ARM-PCR. TCRdb reprocessed the multiplex PCR reads via MiXCR and lists one record per CDR3 protein. The table lists 110,000 or so distinct CDR3 sequences, under 65% of them singletons, with roughly 19% in the top ten. The data originate from a study of tumor and adjacent non-tumor tissue in lung cancer. Study overall: Stage I to III disease affected 10 men and about five women aged about 31 to 80.

This sample's RNA came from whole unsorted tissue. Distant lung tissue was collected more than 3 cm away from the tumor edge. The receptor comes from a man aged 55 to 70 with non-small cell lung cancer. Sequences were obtained from distant non-tumor lung tissue.

The CDR3 DNA reads as TGCAGCGTTGATCCGGACAGGAGCCAAGAGACCCAGTACTTC. The encoded protein is CSVDPDRSQETQYF. The chain is built from TRBV29-1 and TRBJ2-5; 7 nucleotides align to TRBD1. Trimming cost V 3 bases and J 1 base; bases outside gene matches: 5. Germline V gene sequence: CDR1 SQVTM, CDR2 ANQGSEA. The CDR3 runs to 14 residues. The full variable domain, its missing parts supplied by reference TRBV29-1 and TRBJ2-5, is SAVISQKPSRDICQRGTSLTIQCQVDSQVTMMFWYRQQPGQSLTLIATANQGSEATYESGFVIDKFPISRPNLTFSTLTVSNMSPEDSSIYLCSVDPDRSQETQYFGPGTRLLVL.